This entry concerns a single T cell receptor beta chain. The CDR3 has 14 amino acids. V was shortened by 5 bases and J by 5 bases, with 16 bases between the two germline ends. Germline V gives CDR1 LGHNT, CDR2 FRNRAP. The sample comes from a study of blood T cell repertoires in COVID-19. Whole-study context: COVID-19 samples collected from the United States, Italy and Spain covered acute and convalescent phases. T cells, B-cell-depleted T cells, or PBMCs supplied cDNA or gDNA.

Study processing details: Estimated nucleated cell counts came from reference gene primer amplification. The repertoire was sequenced with immunoSEQ multiplex PCR; TCRdb's copy has only in-frame clones and lacks some. D and trimming come from the DNA, and the V and J calls and clone size come from that table. The sample contains approximately 150,000 clones, roughly nine tenths of which appear only once. This clonotype was obtained from a human donor with acute COVID-19. The donor label of this sample is uncertain. The sequencing sample was made of PBMCs or T cells enriched from blood (not recorded which). The chain combines TRBV12-5 with TRBJ2-7; tentatively, D is TRBD2 (7 bases). CDR3 coding DNA: TGTGCTAGTGGTAGCCCTTGGGGGGGCGACGAGCAGTACTTC. Translated: CASGSPWGGDEQYF.